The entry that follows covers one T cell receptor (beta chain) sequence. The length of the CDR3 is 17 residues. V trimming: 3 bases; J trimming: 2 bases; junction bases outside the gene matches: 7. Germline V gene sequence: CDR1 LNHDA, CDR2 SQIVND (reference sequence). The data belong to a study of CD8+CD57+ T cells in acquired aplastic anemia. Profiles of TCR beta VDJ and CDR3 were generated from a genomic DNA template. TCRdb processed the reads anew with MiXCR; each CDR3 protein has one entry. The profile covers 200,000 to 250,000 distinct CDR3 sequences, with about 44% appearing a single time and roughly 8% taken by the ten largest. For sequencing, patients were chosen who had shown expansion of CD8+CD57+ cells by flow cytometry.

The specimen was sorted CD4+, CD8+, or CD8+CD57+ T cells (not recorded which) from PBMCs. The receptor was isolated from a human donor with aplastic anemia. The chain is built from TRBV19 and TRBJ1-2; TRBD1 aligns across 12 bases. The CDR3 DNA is TGTGCCAGTAGTATCGGCGGGACAGGGGGCGCCAACTATGGCTACACCTTC. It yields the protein CASSIGGTGGANYGYTF.